This note documents a single T cell receptor beta chain sequence. What it binds is not known. Naive-designated CD8 cells lacked CD45RO, were positively enriched for CCR7, and omitted terminally differentiated effector memory CD45RA+ cells. This sample was included in a study of shared clonotypes between healthy human individuals. Study-level information: The donor group consisted of a couple of women and three men, aged 18 to 49. Each donor had three CD4 naive, three CD4 memory, two CD8 naive and one CD8 memory plate.

The table came from immunoSEQ multiplex PCR; TCRdb's copy has only in-frame clones and leaves some out. The sample consists of 800,000 or so clones, 96% of them appearing once. The study's findings and limits: The sharing of 4.5% to 6.5% of naive CD4 clonotypes was seen across a few donors. Among the subsets, naive ones generally showed larger estimated richness than memory ones.

The length of the CDR3 is 13 residues. Germline V gene lookup returns CDR1 MDHEN and CDR2 SYDVKM. With 2 bases removed from V and 12 bases from J, the gap between germline ends came to 14 bases. The V call is TRBV28, the J call TRBJ2-4, with TRBD2 as a possible D gene (6 bases). The sequenced sample was naive CD8+ T cells sorted from blood. The TCR comes from a man between 25 and 39 years old in good health. The CDR3 DNA follows: TGTGCCAGCAGTTTAGGGTCAGGCGGGGCTCAGTACTTC. It is translated as CASSLGSGGAQYF.